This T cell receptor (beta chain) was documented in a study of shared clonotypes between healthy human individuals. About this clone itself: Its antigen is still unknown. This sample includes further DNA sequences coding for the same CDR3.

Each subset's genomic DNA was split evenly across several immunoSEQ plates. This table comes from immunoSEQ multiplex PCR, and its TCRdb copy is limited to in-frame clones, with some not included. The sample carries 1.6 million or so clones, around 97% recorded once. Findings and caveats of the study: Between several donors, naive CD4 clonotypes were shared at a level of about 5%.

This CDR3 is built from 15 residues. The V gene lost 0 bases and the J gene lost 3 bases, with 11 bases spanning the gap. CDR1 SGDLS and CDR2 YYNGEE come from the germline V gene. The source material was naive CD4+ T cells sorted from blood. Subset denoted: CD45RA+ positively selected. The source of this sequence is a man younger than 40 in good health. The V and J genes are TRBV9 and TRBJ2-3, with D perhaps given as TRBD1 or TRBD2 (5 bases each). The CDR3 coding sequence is TGTGCCAGCAGCGTAGTGGGGTGGGGGACAGATACGCAGTATTTT. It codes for CASSVVGWGTDTQYF.